One and the same sample provided the 27 T cell receptor beta chains below, sequenced in a study of PD-L1 blockade in urothelial cancer (dated by TCRdb to the late 2010s). Receptor libraries were prepared by the immunoSEQ multiplex PCR assay. The source is immuneACCESS, and TCRdb retained only in-frame sequences with V and J called. Part of the clones is not carried over; for the studies checked, unresolved V genes explain less than half of this, and the remainder is unexplained. For this sample the table gives more than 85,000 clones, of which 91% were detected only once. The ten largest make up almost 0.95% of the sample. The source was PBMCs, collected around atezolizumab (anti-PD-L1) treatment. The receptors were gathered from an elderly woman with urothelial cancer.

This chain links TRBV6-1 with TRBJ1-2; perhaps TRBD1 as D (6 bases). CDR3 size: 13 residues. CDR1 is MNHNS, CDR2 SASEGT, per germline. V was pared by 6 bases and J by 6 bases, with 14 bases between. Here the CDR3 reads CASRGGGHNGYTF. CDR3 bases: TGTGCCAGCAGGGGAGGGGGGCATAATGGCTACACCTTC.

This clone was picked up a small number of times. V and J are TRBV21-1 and TRBJ2-7; TRBD2 is the table's D call and was not checked against the DNA. TRBV21-1 represents a pseudogene. This CDR3 comprises 11 residues. CDR3 coding DNA: TGTGCCAGCCCCTCCGGGTGCGAGCAGTACTTC. Amino acids: CASPSGCEQYF.

This clone was counted only a few times. This chain uses TRBV28 with TRBJ2-5, with TRBD2 matching over 15 bases. CDR1 and CDR2 (germline): MDHEN, SYDVKM. The CDR3 totals 16 residues. After removal of 5 bases from V and 5 bases from J, the junction contained 6 bases not matched to a gene. The CDR3 bases are TGTGCCAGCAGTCAGGGACTAGCGGGAGGTAGGGAGACCCAGTACTTC. Translation gives CASSQGLAGGRETQYF.

The gene calls are TRBV28 and TRBJ2-1; TRBD2 matches at 10 bases. The CDR3 sequence is 15 residues long. CDR1 is MDHEN and CDR2 is SYDVKM in the germline V gene. Germline trimming cut 6 bases from V and 1 base from J; bases unmatched to any gene: 3. The CDR3 spells CASRLLAGSYNEQFF. CDR3 DNA: TGTGCCAGCAGACTACTAGCGGGATCCTACAATGAGCAGTTCTTC.

This chain joins TRBV6-1 and TRBJ1-1; 7 nucleotides agree with TRBD1. This CDR3 region has 13 residues. Germline V gives CDR1 MNHNS, CDR2 SASEGT. V trimming: 4 bases; J trimming: 10 bases; junction bases outside the gene matches: 9. The DNA for the CDR3 is TGTGCCAGCAGTGGCGGGGACAGCAAACCAGCTTTCTTT. Translated: CASSGGDSKPAFF.

The rearrangement joins TRBV27 to TRBJ1-1, with D possibly TRBD1 on 6 matching bases. The CDR3 contains 13 residues. V was shortened by 5 bases and J by 2 bases, with 9 bases between the two germline ends. The V gene's germline CDR1 is MNHEY and CDR2 SMNVEV (reference sequence). The CDR3 region is CASSKQGNTEAFF. The DNA of the CDR3 is TGTGCCAGCAGTAAACAGGGAAACACTGAAGCTTTCTTT.

A single count supports this clone. V is TRBV9 and J is TRBJ2-1, with 8 bases identical to TRBD2. The CDR3 sequence is 16 residues long. The V gene end was trimmed by 0 bases and the J gene end by 9 bases; junction bases not matched to a gene: 11. Germline-derived CDR1 and CDR2 are SGDLS and YYNGEE. The CDR3 reads CASSVGMGLERSEQFF. CDR3 nucleotide sequence: TGTGCCAGCAGCGTAGGAATGGGACTAGAAAGGTCTGAGCAGTTCTTC.

The sample holds one count of this clone. The chain uses TRBV5-5 and TRBJ2-7; TRBD1 might be the D (6 bases). Trimming pared 5 bases from V and 0 bases from J, leaving 15 bases between. The CDR3 extends over 15 amino acids. Germline lookup yields CDR1 SGHKS and CDR2 YYEKEE (reference sequence). The CDR3 DNA is TGTGCCAGCAGTCATTTCGACAGGAGCTCCTACGAGCAGTACTTC. Its protein product is CASSHFDRSSYEQYF.

The chain links TRBV18 to TRBJ1-2; 8 nucleotides agree with TRBD1. V lost 8 bases to trimming and J lost 3 bases; unmatched junction nucleotides: 5. Germline loops: CDR1 KGHSH, CDR2 LQKENI. The length of the CDR3 is 13 residues. As DNA, the CDR3 is TGTGCCAGCGGGCAGGGGGCAGACTATGGCTACACCTTC. Protein: CASGQGADYGYTF.

In this sample, this clone turned up a few times. The J gene is TRBJ1-5, the V gene TRBV18; TRBD1 agrees at 7 bases. The CDR3 extends over 14 amino acids. CDR1 and CDR2 (germline): KGHSH, LQKENI. V lost 2 bases to trimming and J lost 10 bases; unmatched junction nucleotides: 8. In DNA, the CDR3 is TGTGCCAGCTCACCAGGACAGGTGTGGGAACCCCAGCATTTT. The encoded protein is CASSPGQVWEPQHF.

The chain has TRBV11-2 and TRBJ2-2, with TRBD2 matching over 9 bases. The CDR3 loop spans 15 amino acids. In germline, CDR1 is SGHAT, CDR2 FQNNGV. V was clipped by 5 bases and J by 5 bases; unmatched bases: 6. CDR3 region: CASSKGLAETGELFF. As DNA, the CDR3 is TGTGCCAGCAGCAAGGGACTAGCCGAAACCGGGGAGCTGTTTTTT.

A remark on this clone: This sample includes further DNA sequences coding for the same CDR3. V usage is TRBV7-9 and J usage is TRBJ2-7, with TRBD1 identical over 7 bases. The CDR3 covers 14 residues. V lost 1 base and J lost 4; bases outside the gene matches: 4. Germline-derived CDR1 and CDR2 are SEHNR and FQNEAQ (reference sequence). This CDR3 reads CASSLGQGLYEQYF. The CDR3, as DNA: TGTGCCAGCAGCTTAGGACAGGGTCTTTACGAGCAGTACTTC. The entire variable domain, with the rest obtained from reference TRBV7-9 and TRBJ2-7, is as follows: DTGVSQNPRHKITKRGQNVTFRCDPISEHNRLYWYRQTLGQGPEFLTYFQNEAQLEKSRLLSDRFSAERPKGSFSTLEIQRTEQGDSAMYLCASSLGQGLYEQYFGPGTRLTVT.

The V call is TRBV6-6, the J call TRBJ1-1, with D hard to call. Trimming took off 7 bases at V and 6 bases at J, with 18 bases between the two ends. The V gene's germline CDR1 is MNHNY and CDR2 SVGAGI (reference sequence). This CDR3 has 14 amino acids. CDR3 in DNA: TGTGCCAGCAAATTAGGAGTCGGGGTACCTGAAGCTTTCTTT. This codes for CASKLGVGVPEAFF.

The chain has TRBV5-1 and TRBJ2-6; no clear D gene. In germline, CDR1 is SGHRS, CDR2 YFSETQ. This CDR3 has 14 amino acids. V lost 4 bases and J lost 0, with 5 bases in between. Here the CDR3 reads CASSVYSGANVLTF. Written as DNA, the CDR3 is TGCGCCAGCAGCGTATACTCTGGGGCCAACGTCCTGACTTTC.

The chain uses TRBV18 and TRBJ1-2, with TRBD1 identical over 8 bases. CDR3 size: 19 residues. Per germline, CDR1 KGHSH and CDR2 LQKENI. With V trimmed by 1 base and J by 0 bases, 13 bases remained unmatched. The chain's CDR3 is CASSPLRVTGDTTNYGYTF. The CDR3 DNA is TGTGCCAGCTCACCACTCAGGGTGACAGGGGATACTACTAACTATGGCTACACCTTC. Drawing the rest from reference TRBV18 and TRBJ1-2, the complete variable domain is NAGVMQNPRHLVRRRGQEARLRCSPMKGHSHVYWYRQLPEEGLKFMVYLQKENIIDESGMPKERFSAEFPKEGPSILRIQQVVRGDSAAYFCASSPLRVTGDTTNYGYTFGSGTRLTVV.

This chain uses TRBV28 with TRBJ1-2; D is possibly TRBD1 (5 bases). The CDR3 spans 14 residues. In germline, CDR1 is MDHEN, CDR2 SYDVKM. The ends were cut back, 4 bases at V and 8 bases at J, with 17 bases in the middle. The CDR3 reads CASSSGQSRTGYTF. The DNA for the CDR3 is TGTGCCAGCAGTTCCGGACAATCTAGGACAGGCTACACCTTC.

The CDR3, as DNA: TGTGCCAGCAGTTTATACAGGGGCAATCAGCCCCAGCATTTT. Translated, it gives CASSLYRGNQPQHF. V and J are TRBV28 and TRBJ1-5; tentatively, D is TRBD1 (6 bases). Germline CDR1 and CDR2: MDHEN and SYDVKM. The CDR3 loop spans 14 amino acids. V lost 1 base and J 2 bases, leaving 6 bases between the germline ends.

The V and J genes are TRBV2 and TRBJ1-1, with a possible D match to TRBD1 (5 bases). This CDR3 is built from 15 residues. Germline V gives CDR1 SNHLY, CDR2 FYNNEI. DNA of the CDR3: TGTGCATCGAAAGGGGTTACGTCTATGAACACTGAAGCTTTCTTT. This sequence encodes CASKGVTSMNTEAFF. Using reference TRBV2 and TRBJ1-1 for the parts outside the CDR3, the full variable domain is EPEVTQTPSHQVTQMGQEVILRCVPISNHLYFYWYRQILGQKVEFLVSFYNNEISEKSEIFDDQFSVERPDGSNFTLKIRSTKLEDSAMYFCASKGVTSMNTEAFFGQGTRLTVV.

This sequence joins TRBV6-6 and TRBJ1-2, with TRBD1 identical over 9 bases. V dropped 5 bases and J dropped 8; count of bases not matched to a gene: 9. The CDR3 spans 14 residues. Per germline, CDR1 MNHNY and CDR2 SVGAGI (reference sequence). CDR3 amino acids: CASSRGQGMEGYTF. CDR3 in DNA: TGTGCCAGCAGTCGCGGACAGGGGATGGAAGGCTACACCTTC.

The gene calls are TRBV7-9 and TRBJ2-2; perhaps TRBD2 as D (5 bases). From germline, CDR1 is SEHNR and CDR2 FQNEAQ (reference sequence). This CDR3 comprises 13 residues. V lost 8 bases and J lost 3, with 10 bases in between. In DNA, the CDR3 is TGTGCCAGCGTGCCTAGCTACACCGGGGAGCTGTTTTTT. Protein: CASVPSYTGELFF.

The V call is TRBV6-4, the J call TRBJ2-1; D unresolved. The CDR3 consists of 15 residues. Trimming left V 5 bases short and J 0 bases short, with 11 bases between. The germline CDR1 and CDR2 sequences are MRHNA and SNTAGT. CDR3 sequence reads: CASSSLPSSYNEQFF. Here the CDR3 DNA reads TGTGCCAGCAGTAGTCTCCCGAGCTCCTACAATGAGCAGTTCTTC.

The V gene is TRBV2, the J gene TRBJ2-7; tentative D call: TRBD1 (6 bases). The CDR3 totals 13 residues. V was clipped by 4 bases and J by 5 bases, with 12 bases between them. Germline V gene lookup returns CDR1 SNHLY and CDR2 FYNNEI. The CDR3 nucleotides are TGTGCCAGCAGTGGAACAGGGATGGACGAGCAGTACTTC. As protein: CASSGTGMDEQYF.

The V and J genes are TRBV19 and TRBJ2-1; 9 nucleotides match TRBD2. The V gene's germline CDR1 is LNHDA and CDR2 SQIVND (reference sequence). This CDR3 is 15 amino acids long. V shed 0 bases and J 4 bases; nucleotides not matched to a gene: 1. CDR3 protein: CASSIDSGRYNEQFF. The CDR3 DNA reads TGTGCCAGTAGTATAGATAGCGGGAGATACAATGAGCAGTTCTTC. The full variable domain, in which reference TRBV19 and TRBJ2-1 provide the parts outside the CDR3, is DGGITQSPKYLFRKEGQNVTLSCEQNLNHDAMYWYRQDPGQGLRLIYYSQIVNDFQKGDIAEGYSVSREKKESFPLTVTSAQKNPTAFYLCASSIDSGRYNEQFFGPGTRLTVL.

The chain couples TRBV5-6 to TRBJ2-4, with 7 positions matching TRBD1. In germline, CDR1 is SGHDT, CDR2 YYEEEE. The V segment lost 3 bases and the J segment 6 bases; nucleotides outside the gene matches: 6. CDR3 size: 14 residues. CDR3 region: CASSSNRGRNIQYF. In DNA, the CDR3 is TGTGCCAGCAGCTCGAACAGGGGTAGAAACATTCAGTACTTC.

This clone was seen just once. The chain employs TRBV5-6 and TRBJ1-2; possible D gene TRBD1, 5 bases. The CDR3 extends over 12 amino acids. V lost 0 bases, J lost 6 bases, and 6 bases lay in between. Germline V CDR1 and CDR2: SGHDT, YYEEEE. This CDR3 reads CASSLAGNGYTF. In DNA, the CDR3 is TGTGCCAGCAGCTTGGCAGGGAATGGCTACACCTTC.

The chain carries TRBV30 and TRBJ1-5, with a tentative D call TRBD1 (6 bases). Trimming cost V 2 bases and J 2 bases, with 10 bases left between them. CDR1 and CDR2 from the germline V gene are GTSNPN and SVGIG (reference sequence). The CDR3 consists of 14 residues. The CDR3 sequence is CAWSHRVGNQPQHF. DNA of the CDR3: TGTGCCTGGAGTCACAGGGTGGGCAATCAGCCCCAGCATTTT.

This clone occurred once. The gene calls are TRBV4-2 and TRBJ2-7; TRBD1 might be the D (5 bases). This CDR3 contains 15 residues. Looked up from germline, CDR1 is LGHNA and CDR2 is YNFKEQ. Trimming took off 5 bases at V and 0 bases at J, with 14 bases between the two ends. CDR3 coding DNA: TGTGCCAGCAGCGTGAGGACACACGACTCCTACGAGCAGTACTTC. Translation: CASSVRTHDSYEQYF.